This T cell receptor beta chain derives from a study of blood T cells in healthy people across ages. Findings and caveats of the study: The study found more naive CD4+ cells and higher diversity in long-lived than aged donors.

Next came a second PCR, run for about 6 to 12 cycles, which used a sample-barcoded 5' primer along with a J-beta primer mix. From the 5' RACE reads, TCRdb called clonotypes with MiXCR, one entry per CDR3 protein. The sample carries about 1.7 million distinct CDR3 sequences, roughly 30% recorded once. Turning to this clonotype: The antigen remains undetermined.

CDR3 size: 14 residues. The V and J ends lost 0 bases and 4 bases respectively, with 7 bases between them. Looked up from germline, CDR1 is SGHTA and CDR2 is FQGNSA. Sequencing input: blood. The source of this sequence is a woman in her twenties or thirties in good health. The J gene is TRBJ1-5, the V gene TRBV7-2; D ambiguous. CDR3 in amino acids: CASSLAIRNQPQHF. CDR3 DNA sequence: TGTGCCAGCAGCTTAGCGATCCGTAATCAGCCCCAGCATTTT.